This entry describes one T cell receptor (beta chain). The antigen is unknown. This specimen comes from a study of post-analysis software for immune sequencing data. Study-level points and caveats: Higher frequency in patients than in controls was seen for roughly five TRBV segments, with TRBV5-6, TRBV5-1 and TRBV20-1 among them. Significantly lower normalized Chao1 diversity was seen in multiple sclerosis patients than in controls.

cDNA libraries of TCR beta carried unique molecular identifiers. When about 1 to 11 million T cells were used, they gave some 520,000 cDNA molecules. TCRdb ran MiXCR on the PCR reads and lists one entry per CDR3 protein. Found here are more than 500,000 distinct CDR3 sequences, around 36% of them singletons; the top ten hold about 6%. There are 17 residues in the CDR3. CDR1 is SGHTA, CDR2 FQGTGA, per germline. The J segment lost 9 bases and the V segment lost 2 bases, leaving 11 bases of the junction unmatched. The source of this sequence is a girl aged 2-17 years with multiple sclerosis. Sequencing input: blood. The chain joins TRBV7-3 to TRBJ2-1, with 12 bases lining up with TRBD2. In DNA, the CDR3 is TGTGCCAGCAGCTTAGAGCTAGCGGGGGGGCTTCTCGGTGAGCAGTTCTTC. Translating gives CASSLELAGGLLGEQFF.